These 26 T cell receptor beta chains were all obtained from the same sample, sequenced in a study of CD8 T cells in Susac syndrome. An input of roughly 0.5 to 1 ug of RNA was subjected to reverse transcription using random hexamers. TCRdb reanalysed the immunoSEQ multiplex PCR reads using MiXCR and keeps one entry per CDR3 protein. Seen here are about 160,000 distinct CDR3 sequences, approximately 95% observed once, and the top ten hold about 0.09%. Sequenced: CD4+ T cells from PBMCs. The receptors come from a human donor with multiple sclerosis.

V gene TRBV19 combines with J gene TRBJ2-5; D is uncertain. This CDR3 region has 13 residues. Germline CDR1 LNHDA, CDR2 SQIVND (reference sequence). V was pared by 6 bases and J by 5 bases, with 13 bases between. The chain's CDR3 is CASSFGVVETQYF. In DNA form, the CDR3 reads TGTGCCAGTAGCTTTGGGGTAGTCGAGACCCAGTACTTC.

This chain links TRBV30 with TRBJ2-3; D unclear. The germline CDR1 and CDR2 sequences are GTSNPN and SVGIG (reference sequence). The V end lost 1 base, the J end lost 2 bases, and 13 bases lay between the germline ends. The CDR3 runs to 15 residues. CDR3 nucleotide sequence: TGTGCCTGGAGTGAAAACCACCCACTCACAGATACGCAGTATTTT. As protein: CAWSENHPLTDTQYF.

V and J are TRBV10-3 and TRBJ2-5; 9 bases align to TRBD2. The CDR3 is made up of 15 amino acids. Germline lookup yields CDR1 ENHRY and CDR2 SYGVKD. V dropped 5 bases and J dropped 5; count of bases not matched to a gene: 9. As DNA, the CDR3 is TGTGCCATCAGTAGGGCGGGAGGGAGCTACGAGACCCAGTACTTC. Translating gives CAISRAGGSYETQYF.

V and J are TRBV6-2 or TRBV6-3 and TRBJ1-3; a possible D gene is TRBD1 (6 bases). Germline V gene sequence: CDR1 MNHEY, CDR2 SVGEGT. The CDR3 extends over 15 amino acids. V was pared by 8 bases and J by 2 bases, with 16 bases between. This CDR3 reads CASGYRVTPGNTIYF. CDR3 coding DNA: TGTGCCAGCGGATACAGGGTGACTCCTGGAAACACCATATATTTT.

This rearrangement joins TRBV28 to TRBJ1-2; D not resolved. The germline V and J ends were trimmed by 3 bases and 2 bases, with 10 bases remaining between them. CDR1 MDHEN and CDR2 SYDVKM come from the germline V gene. The length of the CDR3 is 14 residues. The CDR3 nucleotides are TGTGCCAGCAGTTTTTATACAGCCAACTATGGCTACACCTTC. This codes for CASSFYTANYGYTF.

This clonotype was observed a single time. V usage is TRBV27 and J usage is TRBJ2-7, with 11 bases matching TRBD2. The CDR3 sequence is 14 residues long. V lost 6 bases to trimming and J lost 3 bases; unmatched junction nucleotides: 4. Germline V gene sequence: CDR1 MNHEY, CDR2 SMNVEV (reference sequence). The CDR3 coding sequence is TGTGCCAGCAGCGGGACTAGCGGTCTCTACGAGCAGTACTTC. It is translated as CASSGTSGLYEQYF.

The V call is TRBV7-9, the J call TRBJ2-1; no clear D. Germline CDR1 and CDR2: SEHNR and FQNEAQ (reference sequence). The CDR3 extends over 13 amino acids. V dropped 9 bases and J dropped 4 bases, with 13 bases sitting between them. CDR3 residues: CASGENAYNEQFF. CDR3 DNA: TGTGCCAGTGGAGAAAACGCTTACAATGAGCAGTTCTTC. Drawing the rest from reference TRBV7-9 and TRBJ2-1, the complete variable domain is DTGVSQNPRHKITKRGQNVTFRCDPISEHNRLYWYRQTLGQGPEFLTYFQNEAQLEKSRLLSDRFSAERPKGSFSTLEIQRTEQGDSAMYLCASGENAYNEQFFGPGTRLTVL.

This chain links TRBV5-1 with TRBJ2-3, with D unclear. Germline values: CDR1 SGHRS, CDR2 YFSETQ. The CDR3 runs 14 residues. Trimming removed 4 bases at V and 1 base at J, with 10 bases between. CDR3 amino acids: CASSPYLGTDTQYF. For the CDR3, the DNA is TGCGCCAGCAGCCCCTACCTGGGCACAGATACGCAGTATTTT.

The chain links TRBV18 to TRBJ2-4; D not certain. Per germline, CDR1 KGHSH and CDR2 LQKENI. CDR3 length equals 16 residues. Trimming shortened V by 0 bases and J by 2 bases, and 11 bases separated the two germline ends. The chain's CDR3 is CASSPPWGLTKNIQYF. The CDR3 DNA is TGTGCCAGCTCACCACCATGGGGTCTAACCAAAAACATTCAGTACTTC. Full variable domain (missing parts from reference TRBV18 and TRBJ2-4): NAGVMQNPRHLVRRRGQEARLRCSPMKGHSHVYWYRQLPEEGLKFMVYLQKENIIDESGMPKERFSAEFPKEGPSILRIQQVVRGDSAAYFCASSPPWGLTKNIQYFGAGTRLSVL.

As to this clonotype: The junction shows a germline mismatch at one end, possibly a read error. The J gene is TRBJ1-5, the V gene TRBV5-1; D not certain. The CDR3 runs 13 residues. CDR1 is SGHRS, CDR2 YFSETQ, per germline. Written as DNA, the CDR3 is TGCGCCAGCAGGTTGGCAGAAAATCAGCCCCAGCATTTT. It yields the protein CASRLAENQPQHF.

The chain joins TRBV20-1 to TRBJ1-3; D call uncertain. In germline, CDR1 is DFQATT, CDR2 SNEGSKA (reference sequence). The CDR3 sequence is 15 residues long. Trimming took off 5 bases at V and 0 bases at J, with 14 bases between the two ends. The CDR3 coding sequence is TGCAGTGCTCCGCCCCCTGGGGACTCTGGAAACACCATATATTTT. It encodes CSAPPPGDSGNTIYF.

The gene calls are TRBV2 and TRBJ1-4; D gene unclear. V was shortened by 3 bases and J by 4 bases, with 6 bases between the two germline ends. The CDR3 is 13 amino acids. CDR1 and CDR2 from the germline V gene are SNHLY and FYNNEI. The CDR3 coding sequence is TGTGCCAGCAGTGAGTTGTTTAATGAAAAACTGTTTTTT. Its protein product is CASSELFNEKLFF.

The rearrangement links TRBV19 to TRBJ1-2; perhaps TRBD1 as D (5 bases). The germline V gene encodes CDR1 LNHDA and CDR2 SQIVND (reference sequence). Trimming cost V 2 bases and J 1 base, with 11 bases left between them. The CDR3 has 15 residues. DNA for the CDR3: TGTGCCAGTAGTATAAGTGGGACGGATAACTATGGCTACACCTTC. Translating it yields CASSISGTDNYGYTF.

The rearrangement links TRBV12-3 or TRBV12-4 to TRBJ2-5; 7 bases are shared with TRBD2. This CDR3 is 15 amino acids long. J lost 4 bases, V lost 6 bases, and 11 bases had no gene match. The CDR3 DNA follows: TGTGCCAGCAGCCAAGGACTAGAAAGGGGAGAGACCCAGTACTTC. Amino acids: CASSQGLERGETQYF.

The chain uses TRBV12-3 or TRBV12-4 and TRBJ2-3; the D gene could be TRBD1 or TRBD2 (5 bases each). CDR3 length: 14 amino acids. The V and J ends lost 5 bases and 5 bases respectively, with 14 bases between them. The CDR3, as DNA: TGTGCCAGCAGTCCCGGGACCCACAGAGATACGCAGTATTTT. This gives the protein CASSPGTHRDTQYF.

The chain employs TRBV13 and TRBJ1-3; D ambiguous. V was trimmed by 5 bases and J by 4 bases, leaving 6 bases between them. This CDR3 comprises 12 residues. The germline CDR1 and CDR2 sequences are PRHDT and FYEKMQ (reference sequence). The CDR3 DNA reads as TGTGCCAGCAGCCGCGTGGGAAACACCATATATTTT. Translating it yields CASSRVGNTIYF.

The rearrangement links TRBV27 to TRBJ2-7; no clear D. The V gene's germline CDR1 is MNHEY and CDR2 SMNVEV (reference sequence). There are 14 residues in the CDR3. Trimming cost V 5 bases and J 3 bases, with 14 bases left between them. The CDR3, as DNA: TGTGCCAGCAGTCCTATTCGGGCCAGCTACGAGCAGTACTTC. Its translation is CASSPIRASYEQYF.

The chain links TRBV29-1 to TRBJ1-5; D might be TRBD1 (5 bases). CDR1 is SQVTM, CDR2 ANQGSEA, per germline. V lost 4 bases and J 4 bases, leaving 11 bases between the germline ends. The CDR3 sequence is 13 residues long. CDR3 residues: CSVVGTDNQPQHF. DNA of the CDR3: TGCAGCGTTGTCGGGACGGATAATCAGCCCCAGCATTTT.

This clonotype was seen more than once but under ten times. The germline gene is not matched at one end of the junction; a read error may be the cause. The J gene is TRBJ1-1, the V gene TRBV5-6; no clear D gene. This CDR3 is 11 amino acids long. Germline V CDR1 and CDR2: SGHDT, YYEEEE. For the CDR3, the DNA is TGTGCCAGCAGCTTGAACAGTGAAGCTTTCTTT. Its protein product is CASSLNSEAFF. Together with reference TRBV5-6 and TRBJ1-1, the CDR3 gives the full variable domain: DAGVTQSPTHLIKTRGQQVTLRCSPKSGHDTVSWYQQALGQGPQFIFQYYEEEERQRGNFPDRFSGHQFPNYSSELNVNALLLGDSALYLCASSLNSEAFFGQGTRLTVV.

The J gene is TRBJ1-5, the V gene TRBV12-3 or TRBV12-4; 7 positions match TRBD1. With V trimmed by 7 bases and J by 0 bases, 3 bases remained unmatched. This CDR3 region has 14 residues. DNA of the CDR3: TGTGCCAGCACTTCAGGGGGTAGCAATCAGCCCCAGCATTTT. It translates to CASTSGGSNQPQHF.

This clonotype was seen just once. This chain's CDR3 is CASSVTEAFF. The DNA of the CDR3 is TGTGCCAGCAGCGTCACTGAAGCTTTCTTT. V usage is TRBV2 and J usage is TRBJ1-1; unclear D gene. The CDR3 has 10 residues. Germline lookup yields CDR1 SNHLY and CDR2 FYNNEI. With 6 bases removed from V and 4 bases from J, the gap between germline ends came to 3 bases.

This chain uses TRBV13 with TRBJ2-6, with no clear D. This CDR3 has 19 amino acids. The germline V gene encodes CDR1 PRHDT and CDR2 FYEKMQ (reference sequence). Trimming stripped 2 bases from V and 0 bases from J, with 17 bases between. CDR3 protein: CASSLNLGKQSSGANVLTF. The DNA of the CDR3 is TGTGCCAGCAGCTTAAATTTAGGGAAGCAAAGCTCTGGGGCCAACGTCCTGACTTTC.

The V gene is TRBV19, the J gene TRBJ2-5; 9 nucleotides match TRBD2. Germline V gene sequence: CDR1 LNHDA, CDR2 SQIVND (reference sequence). This CDR3 contains 17 residues. The ends lost 4 bases at V and 5 bases at J; junction bases unmatched: 14. CDR3 bases: TGTGCCAGTAGTACCACCTTTATTAGCGGGAGACGGGAGACCCAGTACTTC. This translates into CASSTTFISGRRETQYF.

The rearrangement links TRBV3-1 to TRBJ2-2; D may match TRBD1 or TRBD2 (5 bases each). From germline, CDR1 is LGHDT and CDR2 YNNKEL (reference sequence). This CDR3 is built from 15 residues. V was cut by 4 bases and J by 1 base, with 10 bases left in between. The CDR3 protein is CASSRGIMNTGELFF. CDR3 DNA: TGTGCCAGCAGCCGGGGGATTATGAACACCGGGGAGCTGTTTTTT.

The chain joins TRBV24-1 to TRBJ2-2, with D uncertain. The CDR3 length is 12 residues. V lost 3 bases, J lost 6 bases, and 4 bases lay in between. Germline CDR1 is KGHDR and CDR2 is SFDVKD. The CDR3 coding sequence is TGTGCCACCAGTGATCAGCCCGGGGAGCTGTTTTTT. Amino acid sequence: CATSDQPGELFF.

V and J are TRBV5-1 and TRBJ2-7; 11 bases are a match to TRBD2. Germline assignment: CDR1 SGHRS and CDR2 YFSETQ. V shed 4 bases and J 5 bases; nucleotides not matched to a gene: 8. The CDR3 is 15 residues long. CDR3: CASSPQLAGVDEQYF. CDR3 bases: TGCGCCAGCAGCCCCCAACTAGCGGGAGTTGACGAGCAGTACTTC.